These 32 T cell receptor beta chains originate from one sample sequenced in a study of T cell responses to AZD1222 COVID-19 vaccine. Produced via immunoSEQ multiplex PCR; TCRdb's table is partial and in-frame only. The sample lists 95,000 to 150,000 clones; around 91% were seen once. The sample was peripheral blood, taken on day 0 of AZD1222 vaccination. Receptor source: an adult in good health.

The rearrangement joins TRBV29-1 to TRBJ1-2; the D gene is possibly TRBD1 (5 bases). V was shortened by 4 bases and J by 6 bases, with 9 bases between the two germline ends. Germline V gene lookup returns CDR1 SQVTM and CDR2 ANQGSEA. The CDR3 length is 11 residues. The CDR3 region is CSVGAGHGYTF. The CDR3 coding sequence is TGCAGCGTTGGGGCGGGGCATGGCTACACCTTC.

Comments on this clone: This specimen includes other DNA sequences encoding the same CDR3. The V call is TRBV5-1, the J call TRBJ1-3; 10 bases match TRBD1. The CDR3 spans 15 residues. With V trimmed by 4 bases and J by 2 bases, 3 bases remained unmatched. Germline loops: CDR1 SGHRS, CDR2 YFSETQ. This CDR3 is CASSSGTGAGNTIYF. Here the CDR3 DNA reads TGCGCCAGCAGCAGTGGGACAGGGGCTGGAAACACCATATATTTT.

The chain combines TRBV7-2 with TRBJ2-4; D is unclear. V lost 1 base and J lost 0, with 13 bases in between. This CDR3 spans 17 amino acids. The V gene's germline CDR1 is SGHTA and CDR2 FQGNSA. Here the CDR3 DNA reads TGTGCCAGCAGCTTAGAAGTGCTCGGGTTAGCCAAAAACATTCAGTACTTC. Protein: CASSLEVLGLAKNIQYF. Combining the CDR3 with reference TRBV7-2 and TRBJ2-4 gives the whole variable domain GAGVSQSPSNKVTEKGKDVELRCDPISGHTALYWYRQSLGQGLEFLIYFQGNSAPDKSGLPSDRFSAERTGGSVSTLTIQRTQQEDSAVYLCASSLEVLGLAKNIQYFGAGTRLSVL.

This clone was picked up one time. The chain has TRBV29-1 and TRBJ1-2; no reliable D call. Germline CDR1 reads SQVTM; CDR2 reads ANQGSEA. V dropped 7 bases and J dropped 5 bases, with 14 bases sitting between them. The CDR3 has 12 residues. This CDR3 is CSGSGEGYGYTF. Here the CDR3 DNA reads TGCAGCGGTTCGGGAGAAGGGTATGGCTACACCTTC. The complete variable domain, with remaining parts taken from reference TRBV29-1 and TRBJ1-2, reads SAVISQKPSRDICQRGTSLTIQCQVDSQVTMMFWYRQQPGQSLTLIATANQGSEATYESGFVIDKFPISRPNLTFSTLTVSNMSPEDSSIYLCSGSGEGYGYTFGSGTRLTVV.

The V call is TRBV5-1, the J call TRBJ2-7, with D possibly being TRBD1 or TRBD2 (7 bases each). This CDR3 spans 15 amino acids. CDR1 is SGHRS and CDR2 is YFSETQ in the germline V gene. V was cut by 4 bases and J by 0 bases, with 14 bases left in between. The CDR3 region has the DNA TGCGCCAGCAGCCCCCGGGGGGACAGCTCCTACGAGCAGTACTTC. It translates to CASSPRGDSSYEQYF.

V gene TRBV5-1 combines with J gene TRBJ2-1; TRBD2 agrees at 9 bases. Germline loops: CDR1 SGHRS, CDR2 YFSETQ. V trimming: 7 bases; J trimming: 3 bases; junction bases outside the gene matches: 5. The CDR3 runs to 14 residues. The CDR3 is CASAETSGYNEQFF. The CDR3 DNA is TGCGCCAGCGCGGAGACTAGCGGCTACAATGAGCAGTTCTTC.

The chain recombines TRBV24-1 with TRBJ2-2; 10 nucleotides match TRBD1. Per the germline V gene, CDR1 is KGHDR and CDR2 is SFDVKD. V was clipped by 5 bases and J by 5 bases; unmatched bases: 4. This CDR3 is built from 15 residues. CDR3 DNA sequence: TGTGCCACCAGTGGGGGACAGGGGAGAACCGGGGAGCTGTTTTTT. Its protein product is CATSGGQGRTGELFF.

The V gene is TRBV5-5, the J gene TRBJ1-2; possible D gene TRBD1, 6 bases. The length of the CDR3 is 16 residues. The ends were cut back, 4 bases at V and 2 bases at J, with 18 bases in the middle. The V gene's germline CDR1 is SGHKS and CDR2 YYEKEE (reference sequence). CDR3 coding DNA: TGTGCCAGCAGCCCGAGCCAGGGGCTCGCGAACTATGGCTACACCTTC. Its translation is CASSPSQGLANYGYTF.

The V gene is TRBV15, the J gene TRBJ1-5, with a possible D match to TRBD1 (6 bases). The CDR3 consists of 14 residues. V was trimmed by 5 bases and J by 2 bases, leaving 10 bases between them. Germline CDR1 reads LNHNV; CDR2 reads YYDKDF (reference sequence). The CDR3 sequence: CATSPGHGNQPQHF. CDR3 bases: TGTGCCACCAGCCCGGGACATGGCAATCAGCCCCAGCATTTT.

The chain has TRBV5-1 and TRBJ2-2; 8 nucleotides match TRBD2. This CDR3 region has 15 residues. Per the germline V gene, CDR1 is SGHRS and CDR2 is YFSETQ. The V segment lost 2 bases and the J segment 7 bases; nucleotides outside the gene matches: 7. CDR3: CASSLGLAGLGELFF. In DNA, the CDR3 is TGCGCCAGCAGCTTAGGGCTAGCGGGCCTCGGGGAGCTGTTTTTT.

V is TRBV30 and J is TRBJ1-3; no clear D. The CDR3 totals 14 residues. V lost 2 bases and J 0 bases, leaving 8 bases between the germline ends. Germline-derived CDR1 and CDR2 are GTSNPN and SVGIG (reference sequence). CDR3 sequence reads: CAWSYSLSGNTIYF. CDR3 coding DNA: TGTGCCTGGAGTTATTCCCTCTCTGGAAACACCATATATTTT.

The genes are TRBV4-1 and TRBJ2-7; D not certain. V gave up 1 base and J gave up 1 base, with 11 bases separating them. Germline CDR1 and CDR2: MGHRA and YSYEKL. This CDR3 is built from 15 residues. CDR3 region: CASSQGPTLSYEQYV. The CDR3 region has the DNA TGCGCCAGCAGCCAAGGGCCCACCCTTTCCTACGAGCAGTACGTC.

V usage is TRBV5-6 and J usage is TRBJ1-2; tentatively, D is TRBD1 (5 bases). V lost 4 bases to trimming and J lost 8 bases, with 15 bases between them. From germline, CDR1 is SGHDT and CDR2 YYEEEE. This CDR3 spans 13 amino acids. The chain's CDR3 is CASSSVGPLGYTF. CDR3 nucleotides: TGTGCCAGCAGCAGTGTGGGACCTTTAGGCTACACCTTC. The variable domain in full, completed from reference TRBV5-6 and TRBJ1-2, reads DAGVTQSPTHLIKTRGQQVTLRCSPKSGHDTVSWYQQALGQGPQFIFQYYEEEERQRGNFPDRFSGHQFPNYSSELNVNALLLGDSALYLCASSSVGPLGYTFGSGTRLTVV.

The chain's CDR3 is CASSRDREGAGNTIYF. The CDR3 DNA reads TGTGCCAGCAGCCGCGACAGGGAGGGGGCTGGAAACACCATATATTTT. The J gene is TRBJ1-3, the V gene TRBV5-8; 7 positions agree with TRBD1. CDR1 and CDR2 (germline): SGHTS, YDEGEE. This CDR3 is 16 amino acids long. Trimming at V came to 4 bases and at J to 2 bases, leaving 9 bases not matched to a gene.

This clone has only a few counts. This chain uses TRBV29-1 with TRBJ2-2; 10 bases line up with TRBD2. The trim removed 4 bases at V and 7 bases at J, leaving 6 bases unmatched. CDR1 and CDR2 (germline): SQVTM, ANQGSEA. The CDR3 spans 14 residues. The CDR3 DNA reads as TGCAGCGTTGGGACTAGCGGAGGGGGCGGGGAGCTGTTTTTT. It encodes CSVGTSGGGGELFF.

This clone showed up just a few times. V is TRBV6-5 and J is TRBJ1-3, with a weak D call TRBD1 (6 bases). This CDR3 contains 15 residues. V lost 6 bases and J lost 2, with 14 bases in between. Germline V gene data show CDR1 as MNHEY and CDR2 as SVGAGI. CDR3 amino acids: CASRAAGGTGNTIYF. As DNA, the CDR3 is TGTGCCAGCAGGGCCGCTGGGGGCACTGGAAACACCATATATTTT.

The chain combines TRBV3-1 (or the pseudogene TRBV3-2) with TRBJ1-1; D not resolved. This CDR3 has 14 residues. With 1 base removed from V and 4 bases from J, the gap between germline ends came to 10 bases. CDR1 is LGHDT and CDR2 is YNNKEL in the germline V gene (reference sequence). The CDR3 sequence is CASSQAEISTEAFF. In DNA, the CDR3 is TGTGCCAGCAGCCAAGCCGAGATCTCCACTGAAGCTTTCTTT.

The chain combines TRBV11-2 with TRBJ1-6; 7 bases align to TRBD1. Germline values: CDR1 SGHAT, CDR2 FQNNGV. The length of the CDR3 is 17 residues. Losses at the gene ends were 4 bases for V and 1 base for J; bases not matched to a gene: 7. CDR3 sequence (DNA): TGTGCCAGCAGCTCACGACAGGGTAGGTCCTATAATTCACCCCTCCACTTT. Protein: CASSSRQGRSYNSPLHF. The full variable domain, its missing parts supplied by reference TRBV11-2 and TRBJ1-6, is EAGVAQSPRYKIIEKRQSVAFWCNPISGHATLYWYQQILGQGPKLLIQFQNNGVVDDSQLPKDRFSAERLKGVDSTLKIQPAKLEDSAVYLCASSSRQGRSYNSPLHFGNGTRLTVT.

CDR3 nucleotide sequence: TGTGCCAGCACCCTGGGGGGGAACAATGAGCAGTTCTTC. It specifies CASTLGGNNEQFF. The chain couples TRBV7-9 to TRBJ2-1, with TRBD2 matching 7 bases. Germline CDR1 SEHNR, CDR2 FQNEAQ (reference sequence). Germline trimming cut 7 bases from V and 5 bases from J; bases unmatched to any gene: 5. The CDR3 has 13 residues.

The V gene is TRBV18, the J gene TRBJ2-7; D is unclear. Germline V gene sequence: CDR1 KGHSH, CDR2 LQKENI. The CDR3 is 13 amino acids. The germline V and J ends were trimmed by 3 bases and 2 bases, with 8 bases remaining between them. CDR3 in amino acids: CASSPPLAYEQYF. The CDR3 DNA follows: TGTGCCAGCTCACCCCCCCTTGCCTACGAGCAGTACTTC.

CDR3 amino acids: CASSISRDDYGYTF. The DNA for the CDR3 is TGTGCCAGTAGTATCAGCCGGGACGACTATGGCTACACCTTC. The rearrangement joins TRBV19 to TRBJ1-2, with D possibly TRBD1 on 5 matching bases. With 3 bases removed from V and 3 bases from J, the gap between germline ends came to 11 bases. CDR3 length equals 14 residues. Germline CDR1 reads LNHDA; CDR2 reads SQIVND (reference sequence).

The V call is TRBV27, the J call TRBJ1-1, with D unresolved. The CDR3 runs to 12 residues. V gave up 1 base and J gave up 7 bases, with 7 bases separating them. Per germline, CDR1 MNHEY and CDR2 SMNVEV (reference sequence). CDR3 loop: CASSLLTGEAFF. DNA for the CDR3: TGTGCCAGCAGTTTATTGACGGGTGAAGCTTTCTTT.

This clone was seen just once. In DNA form, the CDR3 reads TGTGCCAGCTCACCCCTCGGGGTAGCGGGGGGCCCCAACATTCAGTACTTC. This sequence encodes CASSPLGVAGGPNIQYF. The chain combines TRBV18 with TRBJ2-4, with 10 bases identical to TRBD2. V lost 3 bases, J lost 7 bases, and 12 bases stayed unmatched. This CDR3 contains 17 residues. Germline V gene sequence: CDR1 KGHSH, CDR2 LQKENI.

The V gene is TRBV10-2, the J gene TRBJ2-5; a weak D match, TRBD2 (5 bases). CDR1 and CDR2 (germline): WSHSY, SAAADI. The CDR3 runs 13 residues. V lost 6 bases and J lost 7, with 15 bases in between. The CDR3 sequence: CASRTASHRTQYF. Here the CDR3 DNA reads TGCGCCAGCAGAACGGCTAGCCACAGGACCCAGTACTTC.

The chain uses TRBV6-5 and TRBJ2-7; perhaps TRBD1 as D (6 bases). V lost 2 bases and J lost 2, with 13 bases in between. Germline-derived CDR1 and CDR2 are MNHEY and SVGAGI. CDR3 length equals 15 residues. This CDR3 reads CASSYSDRLTYEQYF. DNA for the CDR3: TGTGCCAGCAGTTACAGTGACAGGCTCACCTACGAGCAGTACTTC.

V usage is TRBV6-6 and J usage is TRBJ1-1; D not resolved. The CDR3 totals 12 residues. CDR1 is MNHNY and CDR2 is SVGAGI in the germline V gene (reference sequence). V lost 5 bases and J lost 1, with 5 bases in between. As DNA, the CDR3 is TGTGCCAGCAGTCGACGGAACACTGAAGCTTTCTTT. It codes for CASSRRNTEAFF.

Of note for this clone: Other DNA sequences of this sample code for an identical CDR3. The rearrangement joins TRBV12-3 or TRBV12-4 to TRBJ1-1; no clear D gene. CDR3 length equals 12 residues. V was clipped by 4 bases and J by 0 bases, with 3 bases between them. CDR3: CASSSMNTEAFF. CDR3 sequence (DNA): TGTGCCAGCAGTTCGATGAACACTGAAGCTTTCTTT.

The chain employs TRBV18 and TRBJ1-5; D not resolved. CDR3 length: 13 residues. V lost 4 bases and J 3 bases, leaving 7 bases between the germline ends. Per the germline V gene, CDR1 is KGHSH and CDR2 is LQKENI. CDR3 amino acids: CASSLDFNQPQHF. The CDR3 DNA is TGTGCCAGCTCACTGGACTTCAATCAGCCCCAGCATTTT.

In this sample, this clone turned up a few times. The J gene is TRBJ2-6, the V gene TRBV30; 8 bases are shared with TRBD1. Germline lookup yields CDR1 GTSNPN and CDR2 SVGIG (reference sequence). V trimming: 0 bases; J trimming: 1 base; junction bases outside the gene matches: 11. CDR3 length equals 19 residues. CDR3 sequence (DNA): TGTGCCTGGAGTGTTATGTGGGACAGGACAAATTCTGGGGCCAACGTCCTGACTTTC. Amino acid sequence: CAWSVMWDRTNSGANVLTF.

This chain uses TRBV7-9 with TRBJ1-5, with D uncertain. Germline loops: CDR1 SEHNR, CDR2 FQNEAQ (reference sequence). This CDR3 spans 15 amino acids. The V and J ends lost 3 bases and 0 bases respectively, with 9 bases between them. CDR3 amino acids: CASSFGQDSNQPQHF. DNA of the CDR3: TGTGCCAGCAGCTTCGGTCAGGATAGCAATCAGCCCCAGCATTTT.

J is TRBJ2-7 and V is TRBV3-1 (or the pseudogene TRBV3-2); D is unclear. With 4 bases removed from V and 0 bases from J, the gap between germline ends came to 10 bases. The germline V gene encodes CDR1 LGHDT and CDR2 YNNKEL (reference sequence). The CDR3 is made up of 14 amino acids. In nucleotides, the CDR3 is TGTGCCAGCAGCCCAGGACCCAGCTCCTACGAGCAGTACTTC. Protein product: CASSPGPSSYEQYF.

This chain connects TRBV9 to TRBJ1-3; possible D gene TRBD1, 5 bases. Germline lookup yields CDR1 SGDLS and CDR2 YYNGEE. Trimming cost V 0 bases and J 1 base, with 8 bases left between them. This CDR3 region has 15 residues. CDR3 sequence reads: CASSVGQGSGNTIYF. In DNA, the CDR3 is TGTGCCAGCAGCGTAGGTCAGGGTTCTGGAAACACCATATATTTT. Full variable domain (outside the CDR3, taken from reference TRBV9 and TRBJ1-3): DSGVTQTPKHLITATGQRVTLRCSPRSGDLSVYWYQQSLDQGLQFLIQYYNGEERAKGNILERFSAQQFPDLHSELNLSSLELGDSALYFCASSVGQGSGNTIYFGEGSWLTVV.